This is a list of T cell receptor beta chains from one sample in a study of control samples from healthy donors and cancer patients. Generated by immunoSEQ multiplex PCR, the TCRdb table keeps only in-frame clones and is missing some. Here the sample spans 84,000 or so clones, 90% to 95% being singletons. Sequencing input: blood. All receptors derive from a man aged 45-65 years in good health. Both conserved end residues are part of each CDR3. The D gene is left open where the match is weak. Size is stated for part of the rows, as once, few or many counts, or as a class when the clone is expanded.

>NA|TRBV24-1|TRBJ1-4|NA
TGTGCCACCCAGGGGACACAGTATGAAAAACTGTTTTTT
CATQGTQYEKLFF
>TRBD2|TRBV13|TRBJ2-7|NA
TGTGCCAGCAGCTTAGGAGCGGGGGGGCGAGAGCAGTACTTC
CASSLGAGGREQYF
>TRBD1|TRBV12-3/TRBV12-4|TRBJ1-1|NA
TGTGCCAGCAGGACAGGGGGGAGCACTGAAGCTTTCTTT
CASRTGGSTEAFF
>NA|TRBV7-2|TRBJ2-2|few
TGTGCCAGCAGCTTAAAAGGGTCCGGGGAGCTGTTTTTT
CASSLKGSGELFF
>TRBD1|TRBV7-2|TRBJ1-3|NA
TGTGCCAGCAGACAACAGGGGGCGGCGGACACCATATATTTT
CASRQQGAADTIYF
>NA|TRBV18|TRBJ1-2|NA
TGTGCCAGCTCACCAGGCAGGGCTAACTATGGCTACACCTTC
CASSPGRANYGYTF
>NA|TRBV11-2|TRBJ2-2|NA
TGTGCCAGCAGCGTCCTACAGGGCCCCGGGGAGCTGTTTTTT
CASSVLQGPGELFF
>TRBD1|TRBV5-4|TRBJ1-1|NA
TGTGCCAGCAGCTTGGAGGGACAGACTCAAGCTTTCTTT
CASSLEGQTQAFF
>NA|TRBV25-1|TRBJ1-3|once
TGTGCCAGCAGTCTGAGGGGGGGGAGCTCTGGAAACACCATATATTTT
CASSLRGGSSGNTIYF
>TRBD1|TRBV24-1|TRBJ1-5|NA
TGTGCCACCAGTGATTCTCCACAGGGGAATCAGCCCCAGCATTTT
CATSDSPQGNQPQHF
>NA|TRBV1|TRBJ2-4|NA
TGCACCAGCAGCCAAGATATCTTTTTGACAGCGGGGGCCAAAAACATTCAGTACTTC
CTSSQDIFLTAGAKNIQYF
>NA|TRBV11-3|TRBJ2-3|NA
TGTGCCAGCAGCTTAGGTCAGGGGATCGCAGATACGCAGTATTTT
CASSLGQGIADTQYF
>TRBD2|TRBV19|TRBJ2-2|NA
TGTGCCAGTAGTTCGCTCGGACTAGCGGGGGTTCAAAACACCGGGGAGCTGTTTTTT
CASSSLGLAGVQNTGELFF
>NA|TRBV6-6|TRBJ2-7|NA
TGTGCCAGCAGTTACACAACTACAGGCTCCTACGAGCAGTACTTC
CASSYTTTGSYEQYF
>NA|TRBV15|TRBJ1-6|NA
TGTGCCACCAGCAGAGAGGGGCGCCTGTCTGATTCACCCCTCCACTTT
CATSREGRLSDSPLHF
>NA|TRBV6-1|TRBJ2-5|NA
TGTGCCAGCAGTGAATCAAGTGGGGGGCGCGGGGAGACCCAGTACTTC
CASSESSGGRGETQYF
>NA|TRBV9|TRBJ2-1|NA
TGTGCCAGCAGCGTAAGGACAGCTGTGGGTGGGGAGCAGTTCTTC
CASSVRTAVGGEQFF
>NA|TRBV20-1|TRBJ1-6|NA
TGCAGTGCTAGTTTCGGGGGAGATATTAATTCACCCCTCCACTTT
CSASFGGDINSPLHF
>TRBD2|TRBV3-1/TRBV3-2|TRBJ2-1|NA
TGTGCCAGCAGCCAACAGCGGGACCTTGACAATGAGCAGTTCTTC
CASSQQRDLDNEQFF
>TRBD1|TRBV7-8|TRBJ2-7|NA
TGTGCCAGCAGCTTGTTCGGGACAGGGGGTGATTACGAGCAGTACTTC
CASSLFGTGGDYEQYF
>TRBD1|TRBV19|TRBJ1-2|NA
TGTGCCAGTAGTACGGACAGGGCCTACGATGGCTACACCTTC
CASSTDRAYDGYTF
>NA|TRBV2|TRBJ2-1|NA
TGTGCCAGCAGTGAAGGACTTACAGGCTACAATGAGCAGTTCTTC
CASSEGLTGYNEQFF
>NA|TRBV19|TRBJ1-5|NA
TGTGCCAGTAGGTTAACCCAGGGAATGAGTCAGCCCCAGCATTTT
CASRLTQGMSQPQHF
>TRBD1|TRBV5-1|TRBJ2-7|few
TGCGCCAGCAGCTTGGACACCGGGACAGGGGGTGTGCAGTACTTC
CASSLDTGTGGVQYF
>NA|TRBV24-1|TRBJ2-5|NA
TGTGCCACCAGTGACGAACATCAGGGTCTCCAGACCCAGTACTTC
CATSDEHQGLQTQYF
>TRBD1|TRBV6-6|TRBJ1-1|NA
TGTGCCAGCAGTTACCGGGACAGCCACACTGAAGCTTTCTTT
CASSYRDSHTEAFF
>TRBD1|TRBV6-5|TRBJ1-1|once
TGTGCCAGCAGGGGACAGTACACTGAAGCTTTCTTT
CASRGQYTEAFF
>NA|TRBV6-1|TRBJ2-5|NA
TGTGCCAGCAGTGAATGGCAGGGCCAAATTGAGACCCAGTACTTC
CASSEWQGQIETQYF
>NA|TRBV5-4|TRBJ2-3|NA
TGTGCCAGCAGCTTCACGGTCTCCGGGGGGCCAGATACGCAGTATTTT
CASSFTVSGGPDTQYF
>TRBD1|TRBV11-3|TRBJ2-7|NA
TGTGCCAGCAGCTCAGGGACAGGGATCGAGCAGTACTTC
CASSSGTGIEQYF
>NA|TRBV18|TRBJ2-2|NA
TGTGCCAGCTCACCAATGGGAGTTGGCACCGGGGAGCTGTTTTTT
CASSPMGVGTGELFF
>TRBD1|TRBV29-1|TRBJ1-4|NA
TGCAGCGCCGCCCGCGGGACAGTTGCAACTAATGAAAAACTGTTTTTT
CSAARGTVATNEKLFF
>TRBD2|TRBV7-8|TRBJ2-1|NA
TGTGCCAGCAGGGGGTTGGGGCTAGCGGGGAATGAGCAGTTCTTC
CASRGLGLAGNEQFF
>NA|TRBV6-5|TRBJ1-1|NA
TGTGCCACCAACGAGGACAGGAACACTGAAGCTTTCTTT
CATNEDRNTEAFF
>TRBD1|TRBV4-1|TRBJ1-4|NA
TGCGCCAGCAGCCGACAGGGGAGTGGTGAAAAACTGTTTTTT
CASSRQGSGEKLFF
>NA|TRBV10-3|TRBJ1-2|once
TGTGCCATCACTACGGACAGCTATGGCTACACCTTC
CAITTDSYGYTF
>NA|TRBV29-1|TRBJ1-2|NA
TGCAGCGTTGAGTGGGTGACAGCCCACGGCTACACCTTC
CSVEWVTAHGYTF
>NA|TRBV2|TRBJ1-5|NA
TGTGCCAGCAGAGACAGCTCCCTTAGCAATCAGCCCCAGCATTTT
CASRDSSLSNQPQHF
>NA|TRBV7-9|TRBJ2-3|NA
TGTGCCAGCAGCCACAAGGGGGAGAATACGCAGTATTTT
CASSHKGENTQYF
>TRBD1|TRBV6-2/TRBV6-3|TRBJ1-1|NA
TGTGCCAGCAGTCCCCGGACAGGGGAGATTAACACTGAAGCTTTCTTT
CASSPRTGEINTEAFF
>NA|TRBV12-1|TRBJ2-4|NA
TGTGCCAGCAGCTTCACCGGACAGGGGGCCAACTGTGGAGGATTGAAAAACATTCAGTACTTC
CASSFTGQGANCGGLKNIQYF
>TRBD2|TRBV5-5|TRBJ2-1|NA
TGTGCCAGCAGCTCCTGGGAGGGATCCGATGAGCAGTTCTTC
CASSSWEGSDEQFF
>TRBD1|TRBV24-1|TRBJ2-3|NA
TGTGCCACCAGTGATTCGACAGGGTTAACAGATACGCAGTATTTT
CATSDSTGLTDTQYF
>NA|TRBV7-6|TRBJ2-3|medium-sized
TGTGCCAGCAGCTTAGTTGCGGGCGGACCGGGTACGCAGTATTTT
CASSLVAGGPGTQYF
>NA|TRBV7-9|TRBJ1-6|NA
TGTGCCAGCAGCTTATCGGACGGGAATTCACCCCTCCACTTT
CASSLSDGNSPLHF
>NA|TRBV6-4|TRBJ1-2|NA
TGTGCCAGCAGGCGGACAGTTCTTAACTATGGCTACACCTTC
CASRRTVLNYGYTF
>NA|TRBV30|TRBJ1-5|NA
TGTGCCTGGAGTGTAAAAGCTTTCAATCAGCCCCAGCATTTT
CAWSVKAFNQPQHF
>NA|TRBV12-3/TRBV12-4|TRBJ2-2|NA
TGTGCCAGCAGTTTCAACACCGGGGAGCTGTTTTTT
CASSFNTGELFF
>NA|TRBV7-2|TRBJ1-4|NA
TGTGCCAGCAGCCCAGGAGGGTCTTCAAAAAGGGCGTTTTTT
CASSPGGSSKRAFF
>NA|TRBV15|TRBJ1-2|NA
TGTGCCACCAGCAGAGATCGGCAGCAGAACTATGGCTACACCTTC
CATSRDRQQNYGYTF
>TRBD2|TRBV7-2|TRBJ2-3|NA
TGTGCCAGCAGCTTAGCTAGCGGGGGAATTCGACGCACAGATACGCAGTATTTT
CASSLASGGIRRTDTQYF
>NA|TRBV6-5|TRBJ1-2|NA
TGTGCCAGCTCGACCGGAGCTAACTATGGCTACACCTTC
CASSTGANYGYTF